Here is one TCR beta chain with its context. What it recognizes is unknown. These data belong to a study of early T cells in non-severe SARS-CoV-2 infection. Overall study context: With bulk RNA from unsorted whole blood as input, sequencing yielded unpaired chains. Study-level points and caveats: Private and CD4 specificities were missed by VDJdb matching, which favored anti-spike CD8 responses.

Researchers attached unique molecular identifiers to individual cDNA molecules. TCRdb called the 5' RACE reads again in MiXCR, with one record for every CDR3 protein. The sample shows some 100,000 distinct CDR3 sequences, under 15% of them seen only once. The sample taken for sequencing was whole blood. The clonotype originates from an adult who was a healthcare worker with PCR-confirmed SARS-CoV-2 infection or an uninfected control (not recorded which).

This chain's CDR3 is CASSEDTASSYNEQFF. In DNA form, the CDR3 reads TGTGCCAGCAGTGAAGATACAGCAAGCTCCTACAATGAGCAGTTCTTC. The genes are TRBV2 and TRBJ2-1; no clear D. The CDR3 consists of 16 residues. The V end lost 1 base, the J end lost 0 bases, and 10 bases lay between the germline ends. Germline V lookup: CDR1 SNHLY, CDR2 FYNNEI.